This is a list of T cell receptor beta chains from one sample in a study of OX40 agonist ivuxolimab in advanced cancers. Produced via immunoSEQ multiplex PCR; TCRdb's table is partial and in-frame only. Among about 40,000 clones, 85% to 90% were seen once, and the ten largest hold 2% to 2.5%. The sequencing used CD4+ or CD8+ T cells sorted from blood, collected in a trial of the OX40 agonist ivuxolimab. The receptors were gathered from an adult with an advanced solid tumor such as melanoma, head and neck, liver or kidney cancer. The CDR3 runs from the conserved cysteine through the conserved F or W.

V,CDR3
TRBV6-6,CASKTKGRGTEQYF
TRBV21-1,CASSKVEAGDRDRYEQYF
TRBV19,CASSPDRGDTQYF
TRBV10-3,CAIGEFTTGELFF
TRBV9,CASSATGGNTIYF
TRBV6-5,CASSSSDTQYF
TRBV5-1,CASSPGETGATGELFF
TRBV18,CASSQARENIQYF
TRBV4-1,CASSRTGGNQPQHF
TRBV19,CASERTETNTGELFF
TRBV13,CASRKTGSSYEQYF
TRBV18,CASSPIERETQYF
TRBV30,CAWSVSVASGVSTDTQYF
TRBV6-6,CASSGRRNQPQHF
TRBV11-2,CASSLSQLNTEAFF
TRBV11-2,CASSINGRPETQYF
TRBV29-1,CSVLRTLNTEAFF
TRBV18,CASSPTGVAKNIQYF
TRBV5-4,CASSLSPLHF
TRBV9,CASSEARSTSTDTQYF
TRBV6-6,CASSYSIGPYEQYF
TRBV6-1,CASSEGGNSYGYTF
TRBV9,CASSAKGGGEKLFF
TRBV6-6,CASSDTSRGGGYTF
TRBV6-5,CASTRGGSTEAFF
TRBV6-1,CATLRPVSGYTF
TRBV7-2,CASSLGGLRGNTIYF
TRBV7-8,CASSFGPISYEQYF
TRBV7-2,CASSLASGGYEQYF
TRBV2,CASRFTGELFF
TRBV6-1,CASISLGTGADEQFF
TRBV21-1,CASSSLPGQGANSSYEQYF
TRBV9,CASSPTGNRNYGYTF
TRBV4-3,CASSLEGHNSPLHF
TRBV10-2,CASSSGLASREQFF
TRBV5-1,CASSLGSSYNEQFF
TRBV10-3,CAIRAGGPDTQYF
TRBV2,CAGKGQWVNEQFF
TRBV27,CASSAPPTTDTQYF
TRBV14,CASSQRGRGLNSPLHF
TRBV7-6,CASSLGLGMTDTQYF
TRBV7-9,CASSLDGYGAQYGYTF
TRBV9,CASSVGERFQETQYF
TRBV11-2,CASRPTGTRDYGYTF
TRBV7-8,CASSLEPSGGVYNEQFF
TRBV29-1,CSVEKGSGTVSPYEQYF
TRBV6-5,CASSRGMDQPQHF
TRBV7-9,CASSLTGDGQPQHF
TRBV4-2,CASSQVDSASNQPQHF
TRBV6-5,CASSYICGREETQYF
TRBV5-4,CASSLAGPGETQYF
TRBV9,CASSGTGSGTGELFF
TRBV6-5,CASRAPGVGANVLTF
TRBV7-3,CASSLTGGRETQYF
TRBV7-2,CASSLVGTGGRGELFF
TRBV2,CASRGSPNTGELFF
TRBV4-1,CASSHLKGQGADGYTF